One T cell receptor beta chain is described in this entry. The target antigen is unknown. This specimen comes from a study of cytomegalovirus exposure and HLA in healthy donors. Points from the study as a whole: The study flagged around 160 TCR beta chains as cytomegalovirus-associated. CMV serostatus was the sole immune exposure data available. In a later analysis, V- and J-gene trimming of beta chains associated with a DCLRE1C missense variant, replicated independently.

The CDR3 covers 18 residues. Trimming removed 5 bases from V and 1 base from J; junction bases left unmatched: 7. Germline V CDR1 and CDR2: SGHNT, YYREEE (reference sequence). The PCR used 60 Vbeta and 13 Jbeta primers. Data came from immunoSEQ multiplex PCR; TCRdb stores just in-frame clones and leaves some out. This table has roughly 120,000 clones, 86% appearing once. Input material: PBMCs. The sequence was obtained from a man aged 40-55 years in good health and CMV-seronegative. The chain carries TRBV5-4 and TRBJ2-3, with TRBD2 matching over 16 bases. The CDR3 nucleotides are TGTGCCAGCAGGGTTGGGACTAGCGGGGGGGCGGGCACAGATACGCAGTATTTT. Translating gives CASRVGTSGGAGTDTQYF.